The rows below give T cell receptor beta chains drawn from one sample of a study of memory CD4+ T cells and cytomegalovirus serostatus. Assay used: immunoSEQ multiplex PCR; TCRdb lists only in-frame clones, some missing. Seen here are 50,000 or so clones, approximately 82% observed once, and the top ten hold roughly 2%. Sequenced material: memory CD4+ T cells from blood. The receptors were sampled from an adult in good health and CMV-seropositive. CDR3s include the opening cysteine and the closing phenylalanine or tryptophan. A D gene is named only where the DNA matches it firmly. The size field is filled for only some rows; it gives once, few, many or a size class.

V gene	clone size	J gene	D gene	CDR3 DNA	CDR3 protein
TRBV15	few	TRBJ1-4	NA	TGTGCCACCAGCAGAGGTCCGCCGTATATTGAAAAACTGTTTTTT	CATSRGPPYIEKLFF
TRBV6-1	NA	TRBJ1-1	NA	TGTGCCAGCAGTGAACTTACGACAGTAAACACTGAAGCTTTCTTT	CASSELTTVNTEAFF
TRBV10-3	NA	TRBJ1-1	NA	TGTGCCATCAGTGGGAGAGCCGACGACCCTGAAGCTTTCTTT	CAISGRADDPEAFF
TRBV10-3	NA	TRBJ1-5	TRBD1	TGTGCCATCAGTAGACAGGGGATGCAGCCCCAGCATTTT	CAISRQGMQPQHF
TRBV25-1	NA	TRBJ2-7	TRBD2	TGTGCCAGCAGTGAGGTTGGGACTAGCTACGAGCAGTACTTC	CASSEVGTSYEQYF
TRBV12-5	NA	TRBJ1-3	NA	TGTGCTAGTGGTTTGAGTATTGGAAACACCATATATTTT	CASGLSIGNTIYF
TRBV28	NA	TRBJ2-5	TRBD2	TGTGCCAGCAGATCTAGCGGGAAGGCGGTGGAGACCCAGTACTTC	CASRSSGKAVETQYF
TRBV7-9	NA	TRBJ1-1	NA	TGTGCCAGCAGCCCCCAGGACGGCGAGGAAGCTTTCTTT	CASSPQDGEEAFF
TRBV4-1	NA	TRBJ2-5	NA	TGCGCCAGCAGCCAAGATAAGGCCCCAAGGGAGACCCAGTACTTC	CASSQDKAPRETQYF
TRBV4-1	few	TRBJ2-6	NA	TGCGCCAGCAGCCTCTCTCTAGGCTCTGGGGCCAACGTCCTGACTTTC	CASSLSLGSGANVLTF
TRBV6-1	few	TRBJ2-7	TRBD1	TGTGCCAGCAGTGAGTCTACAGGGGGCTGGGAGCAGTACTTC	CASSESTGGWEQYF